The clone carrying this TCR beta chain was observed once. Germline V gives CDR1 SGHRS, CDR2 YFSETQ. This CDR3 contains 13 residues. Trimming took 2 bases from V and 10 from J, leaving 10 bases between them. The method was immunoSEQ multiplex PCR; TCRdb's version includes in-frame clones alone and lacks a portion of them. Of about 610,000 clones in the sample, less than 98% were seen once. This specimen comes from a study of shared clonotypes between healthy human individuals. The chain couples TRBV5-1 to TRBJ1-6; D not certain. This TCR derives from a woman aged 25 to 39 in good health. The sequenced sample was naive CD4+ T cells sorted from blood. Noted subset: CD45RA+ positively selected. The CDR3 protein is CASSFGAGSPLHF. The CDR3 region has the DNA TGCGCCAGCAGCTTCGGAGCCGGATCACCCCTCCACTTT.